These 8 T cell receptor beta chains share one sample of origin, sequenced in a study of CD8 T cells in ankylosing spondylitis. General study findings and limits: What appeared characteristic of ankylosing spondylitis blood was a TCR beta motif of 7 or 8 highly homologous variants.

Which antigens these TCRs recognize remains unknown. TCRdb passed the 5' RACE reads through MiXCR, listing each CDR3 protein once. The data show some 85,000 distinct CDR3 sequences, around 8.3% seen once. What was sequenced was blood, either unsorted or a sorted T cell fraction (not recorded which). The origin of the receptors is a male donor with ankylosing spondylitis.

This clonotype appeared many times. V and J are TRBV6-4 and TRBJ2-1, with 9 bases identical to TRBD1. This CDR3 has 14 residues. Germline V gives CDR1 MRHNA, CDR2 SNTAGT. V lost 4 bases, J lost 9 bases, and 7 bases stayed unmatched. The CDR3 DNA reads as TGTGCCAGCAGTGTATTTGGACAGGGGAGTGAGCAGTTCTTC. Protein sequence: CASSVFGQGSEQFF.

Many counts were recorded for this clonotype. The rearrangement uses TRBV27 and TRBJ2-1; D might be TRBD2 (5 bases). The CDR3 has 13 residues. V was trimmed by 5 bases and J by 6 bases, leaving 11 bases between them. Per the germline V gene, CDR1 is MNHEY and CDR2 is SMNVEV (reference sequence). In nucleotides, the CDR3 is TGTGCCAGCAGTCTCGCTAGCTCCAATGAGCAGTTCTTC. As protein: CASSLASSNEQFF.

A few counts support this clonotype. At one of its ends the junction is not consistent with the germline gene, which may arise from a read error. This chain uses TRBV29-1 with TRBJ2-1, with no clear D. In germline, CDR1 is SQVTM, CDR2 ANQGSEA. The CDR3 extends over 16 amino acids. The DNA for the CDR3 is TGCAGCGTGGAAGGGCCGGAGCGAGCCTCCTACAATGAGCAGTTCTTC. It codes for CSVEGPERASYNEQFF.

V usage is TRBV7-8 and J usage is TRBJ1-4; 8 nucleotides agree with TRBD1. The CDR3 sequence is 17 residues long. Germline V lookup: CDR1 SGHVS, CDR2 FQNEAQ. Trimming at V came to 3 bases and at J to 3 bases, leaving 9 bases not matched to a gene. Here the CDR3 DNA reads TGTGCCAGCAGCTTCTTTGGACAGGGCTCGGCTAATGAAAAACTGTTTTTT. It yields the protein CASSFFGQGSANEKLFF.

The sample holds many counts of this clonotype. The chain carries TRBV27 and TRBJ2-3, with 12 bases fitting TRBD2. The CDR3 extends over 16 amino acids. CDR1 is MNHEY, CDR2 SMNVEV, per germline (reference sequence). Unmatched junction bases numbered 2, after V lost 4 bases and J lost 0 bases. The CDR3, as DNA: TGTGCCAGCAGTTGGACTAGCGGGACTAGCACAGATACGCAGTATTTT. Its translation is CASSWTSGTSTDTQYF.

The chain uses TRBV12-3 or TRBV12-4 and TRBJ1-1, with D perhaps TRBD1 (5 bases). V lost 1 base and J 7 bases, leaving 10 bases between the germline ends. The CDR3 is made up of 13 amino acids. CDR3 in DNA: TGTGCCAGCAGTTTAGGGGGGGTCGTTGAAGCTTTCTTT. This codes for CASSLGGVVEAFF.

This clonotype was seen ten or more times. The CDR3 loop reads CASSPLAGGYEQYV. The CDR3 nucleotides read TGTGCCAGCAGTCCACTAGCGGGAGGCTACGAGCAGTACGTC. V usage is TRBV27 and J usage is TRBJ2-7, with 12 bases identical to TRBD2. V gave up 5 bases and J gave up 3 bases; unmatched junction bases: 2. The length of the CDR3 is 14 residues. Per the germline V gene, CDR1 is MNHEY and CDR2 is SMNVEV (reference sequence).

This clonotype was counted a few times. The chain is built from TRBV27 and TRBJ2-7; D perhaps matches TRBD1 (6 bases). Looked up from germline, CDR1 is MNHEY and CDR2 is SMNVEV (reference sequence). The CDR3 consists of 15 residues. Trimming pared 4 bases from V and 2 bases from J, leaving 15 bases between. CDR3 bases: TGTGCCAGCAGTTCGGAGACCGGGACACCCTACGAGCAGTACTTC. Translation gives CASSSETGTPYEQYF.